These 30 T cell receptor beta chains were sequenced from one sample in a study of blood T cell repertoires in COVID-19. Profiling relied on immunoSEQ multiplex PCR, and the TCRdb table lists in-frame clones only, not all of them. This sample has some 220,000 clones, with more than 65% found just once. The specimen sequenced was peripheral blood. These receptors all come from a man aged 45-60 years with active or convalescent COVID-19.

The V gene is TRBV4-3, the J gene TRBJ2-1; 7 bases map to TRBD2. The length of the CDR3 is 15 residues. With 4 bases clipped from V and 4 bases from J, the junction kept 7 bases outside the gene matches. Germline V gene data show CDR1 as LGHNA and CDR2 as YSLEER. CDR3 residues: CASSPRAGVYNEQFF. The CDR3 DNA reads TGCGCCAGCAGCCCTAGGGCGGGGGTTTACAATGAGCAGTTCTTC.

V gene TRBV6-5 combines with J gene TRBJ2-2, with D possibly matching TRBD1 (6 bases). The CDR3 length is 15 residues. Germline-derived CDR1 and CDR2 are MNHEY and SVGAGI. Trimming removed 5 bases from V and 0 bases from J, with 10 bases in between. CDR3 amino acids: CASSNRATNTGELFF. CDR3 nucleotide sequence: TGTGCCAGCAGTAACAGGGCTACGAACACCGGGGAGCTGTTTTTT.

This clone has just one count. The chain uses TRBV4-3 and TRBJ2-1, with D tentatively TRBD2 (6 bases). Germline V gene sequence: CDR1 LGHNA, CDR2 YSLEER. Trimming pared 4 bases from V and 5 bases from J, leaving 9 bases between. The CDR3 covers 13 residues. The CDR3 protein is CASSPRGNNEQFF. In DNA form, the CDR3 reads TGCGCCAGCAGCCCTCGGGGGAACAATGAGCAGTTCTTC.

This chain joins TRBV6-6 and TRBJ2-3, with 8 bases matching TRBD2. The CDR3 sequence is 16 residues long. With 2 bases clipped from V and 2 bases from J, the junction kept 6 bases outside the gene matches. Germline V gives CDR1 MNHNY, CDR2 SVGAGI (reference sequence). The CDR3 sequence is CASSYRAGGNTDTQYF. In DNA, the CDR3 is TGTGCCAGCAGTTACCGGGCGGGGGGAAACACAGATACGCAGTATTTT.

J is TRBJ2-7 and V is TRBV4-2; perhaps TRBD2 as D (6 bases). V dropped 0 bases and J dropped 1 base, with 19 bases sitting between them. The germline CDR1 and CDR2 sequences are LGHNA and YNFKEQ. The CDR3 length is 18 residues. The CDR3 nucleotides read TGTGCCAGCAGCCAAGACCTCCTTTGGGGGAGGACGTCCTACGAGCAGTACTTC. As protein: CASSQDLLWGRTSYEQYF.

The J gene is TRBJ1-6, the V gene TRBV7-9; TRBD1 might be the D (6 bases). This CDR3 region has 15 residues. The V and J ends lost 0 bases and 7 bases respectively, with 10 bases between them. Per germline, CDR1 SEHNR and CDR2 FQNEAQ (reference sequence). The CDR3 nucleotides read TGTGCCAGCAGCTTAGCAGGGGGTGGGAATTCACCCCTCCACTTT. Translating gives CASSLAGGGNSPLHF.

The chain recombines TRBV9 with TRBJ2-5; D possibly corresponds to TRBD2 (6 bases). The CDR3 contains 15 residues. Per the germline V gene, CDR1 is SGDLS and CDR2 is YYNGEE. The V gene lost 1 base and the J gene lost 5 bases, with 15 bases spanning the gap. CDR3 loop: CASSVRDGGWETQYF. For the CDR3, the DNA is TGTGCCAGCAGCGTAAGGGATGGAGGGTGGGAGACCCAGTACTTC.

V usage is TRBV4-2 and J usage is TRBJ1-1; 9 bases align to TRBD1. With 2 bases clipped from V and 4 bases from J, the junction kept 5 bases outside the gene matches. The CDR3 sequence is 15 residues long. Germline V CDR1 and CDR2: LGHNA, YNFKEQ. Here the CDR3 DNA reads TGTGCCAGCAGCCAACCACAGGGGGCTGGCACTGAAGCTTTCTTT. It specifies CASSQPQGAGTEAFF.

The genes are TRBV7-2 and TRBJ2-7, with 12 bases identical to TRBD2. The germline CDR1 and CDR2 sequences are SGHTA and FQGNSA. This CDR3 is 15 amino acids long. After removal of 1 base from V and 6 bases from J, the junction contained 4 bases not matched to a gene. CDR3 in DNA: TGTGCCAGCAGCTTAGGTCTAGCGGGGGGGCGCGAGCAGTACGTC. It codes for CASSLGLAGGREQYV.

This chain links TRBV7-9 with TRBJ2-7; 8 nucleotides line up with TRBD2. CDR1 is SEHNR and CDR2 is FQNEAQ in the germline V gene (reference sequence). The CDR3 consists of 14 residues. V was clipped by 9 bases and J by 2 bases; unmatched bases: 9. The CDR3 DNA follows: TGTGCCAGGGGGGGCCAGCGGGAGACCTACGAGCAGTACTTC. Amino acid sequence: CARGGQRETYEQYF. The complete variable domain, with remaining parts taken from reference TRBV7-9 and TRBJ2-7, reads DTGVSQNPRHKITKRGQNVTFRCDPISEHNRLYWYRQTLGQGPEFLTYFQNEAQLEKSRLLSDRFSAERPKGSFSTLEIQRTEQGDSAMYLCARGGQRETYEQYFGPGTRLTVT.

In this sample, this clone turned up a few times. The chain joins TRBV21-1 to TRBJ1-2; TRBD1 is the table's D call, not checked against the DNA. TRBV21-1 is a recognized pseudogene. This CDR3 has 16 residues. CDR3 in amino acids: CASSFRTGVRSYGYTF. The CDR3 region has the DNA TGTGCCAGCAGCTTCCGAACAGGGGTACGGAGCTATGGCTACACCTTC.

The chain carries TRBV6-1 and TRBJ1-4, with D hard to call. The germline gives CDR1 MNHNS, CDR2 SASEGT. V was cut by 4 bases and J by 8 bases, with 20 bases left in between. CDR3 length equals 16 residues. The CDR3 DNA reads TGTGCCAGCAGTGTCTTGTTCCTACTAGTGGGCGAAAAACTGTTTTTT. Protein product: CASSVLFLLVGEKLFF.

Written as DNA, the CDR3 is TGTGCCAGCAGTTCTGGCGGTGCTGACCAAGAGACCCAGTACTTC. Translating it yields CASSSGGADQETQYF. The chain has TRBV28 and TRBJ2-5, with D uncertain. This CDR3 spans 15 amino acids. Per the germline V gene, CDR1 is MDHEN and CDR2 is SYDVKM. The ends were cut back, 4 bases at V and 0 bases at J, with 12 bases in the middle.

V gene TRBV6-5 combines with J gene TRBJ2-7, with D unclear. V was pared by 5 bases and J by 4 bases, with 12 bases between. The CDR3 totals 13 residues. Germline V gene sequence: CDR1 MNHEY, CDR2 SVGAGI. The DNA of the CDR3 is TGTGCCAGCAGTACCGACATGGGTTACGAGCAGTACTTC. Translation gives CASSTDMGYEQYF.

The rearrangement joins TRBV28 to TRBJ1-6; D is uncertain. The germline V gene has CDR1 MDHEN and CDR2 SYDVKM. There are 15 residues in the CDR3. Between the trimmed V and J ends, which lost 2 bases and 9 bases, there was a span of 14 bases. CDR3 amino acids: CASSLSGELGSPLHF. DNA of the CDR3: TGTGCCAGCAGTTTAAGCGGGGAATTGGGTTCACCCCTCCACTTT.

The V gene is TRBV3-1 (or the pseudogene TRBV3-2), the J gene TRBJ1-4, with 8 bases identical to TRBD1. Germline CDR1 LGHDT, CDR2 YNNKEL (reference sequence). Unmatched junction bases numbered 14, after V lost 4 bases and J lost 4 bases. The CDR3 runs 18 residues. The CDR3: CASSPRERKTGVNEKLFF. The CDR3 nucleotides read TGTGCCAGCAGCCCCCGGGAACGGAAGACAGGGGTTAATGAAAAACTGTTTTTT.

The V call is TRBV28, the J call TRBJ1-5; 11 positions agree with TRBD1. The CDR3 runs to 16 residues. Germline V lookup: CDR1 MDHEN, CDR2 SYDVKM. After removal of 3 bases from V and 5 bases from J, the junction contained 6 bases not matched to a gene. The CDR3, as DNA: TGTGCCAGCAGTTTTGGACGGGGACAGGGGGATCAGCCCCAGCATTTT. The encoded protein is CASSFGRGQGDQPQHF.

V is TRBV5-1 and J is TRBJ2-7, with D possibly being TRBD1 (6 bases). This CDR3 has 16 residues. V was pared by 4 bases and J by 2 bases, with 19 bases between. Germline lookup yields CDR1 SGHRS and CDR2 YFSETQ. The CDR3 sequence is CASSRHRQESPYEQYF. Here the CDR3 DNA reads TGCGCCAGCAGCAGACACAGACAGGAATCTCCCTACGAGCAGTACTTC.

Written as DNA, the CDR3 is TGTGCCAGCAGTAGCAGGTTTGGCAATCAGCCCCAGCATTTT. Protein sequence: CASSSRFGNQPQHF. This sequence joins TRBV6-2 or TRBV6-3 and TRBJ1-5, with unresolved D. V lost 5 bases, J lost 2 bases, and 10 bases lay in between. CDR1 is MNHEY, CDR2 SVGEGT, per germline. The CDR3 covers 14 residues.

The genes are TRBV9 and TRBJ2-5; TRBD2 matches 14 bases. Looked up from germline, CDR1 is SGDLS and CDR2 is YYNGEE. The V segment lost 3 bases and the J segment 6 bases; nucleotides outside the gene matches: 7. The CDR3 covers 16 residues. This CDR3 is CASSAGLAGVGKTQYF. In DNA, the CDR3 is TGTGCCAGCAGCGCGGGACTAGCGGGAGTGGGAAAGACCCAGTACTTC.

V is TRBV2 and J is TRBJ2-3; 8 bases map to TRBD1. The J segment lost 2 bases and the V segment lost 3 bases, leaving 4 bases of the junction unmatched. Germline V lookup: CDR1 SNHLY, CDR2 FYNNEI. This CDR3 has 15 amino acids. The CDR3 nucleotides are TGTGCCAGCAGTGAGGACAGGGTTTTCACAGATACGCAGTATTTT. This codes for CASSEDRVFTDTQYF. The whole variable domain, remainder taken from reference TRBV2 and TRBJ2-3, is EPEVTQTPSHQVTQMGQEVILRCVPISNHLYFYWYRQILGQKVEFLVSFYNNEISEKSEIFDDQFSVERPDGSNFTLKIRSTKLEDSAMYFCASSEDRVFTDTQYFGPGTRLTVL.

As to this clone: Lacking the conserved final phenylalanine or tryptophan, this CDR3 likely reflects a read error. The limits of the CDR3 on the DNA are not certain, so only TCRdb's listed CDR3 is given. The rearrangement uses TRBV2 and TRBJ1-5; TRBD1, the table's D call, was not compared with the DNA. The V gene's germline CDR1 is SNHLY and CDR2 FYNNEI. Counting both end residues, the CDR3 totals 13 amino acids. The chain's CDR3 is CASSARPWDRPQN.

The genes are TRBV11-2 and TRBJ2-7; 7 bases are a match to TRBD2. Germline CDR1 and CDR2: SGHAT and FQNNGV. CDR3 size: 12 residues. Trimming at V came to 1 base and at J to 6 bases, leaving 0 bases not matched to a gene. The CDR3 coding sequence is TGTGCCAGCAGCTTAGGGGGGGGCGAGCAGTACTTC. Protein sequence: CASSLGGGEQYF.

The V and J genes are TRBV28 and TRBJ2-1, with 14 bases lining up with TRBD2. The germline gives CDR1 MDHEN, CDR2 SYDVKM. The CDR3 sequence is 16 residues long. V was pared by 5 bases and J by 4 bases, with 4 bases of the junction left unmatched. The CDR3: CASSETSGRAYNEQFF. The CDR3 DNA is TGTGCCAGCAGTGAGACTAGCGGGAGGGCTTACAATGAGCAGTTCTTC.

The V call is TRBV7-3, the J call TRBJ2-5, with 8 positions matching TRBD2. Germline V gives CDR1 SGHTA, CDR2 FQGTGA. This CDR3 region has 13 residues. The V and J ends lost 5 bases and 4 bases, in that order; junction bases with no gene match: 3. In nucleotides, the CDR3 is TGTGCCAGCAGCATGCTAGCGGGAGAGACCCAGTACTTC. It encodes CASSMLAGETQYF.

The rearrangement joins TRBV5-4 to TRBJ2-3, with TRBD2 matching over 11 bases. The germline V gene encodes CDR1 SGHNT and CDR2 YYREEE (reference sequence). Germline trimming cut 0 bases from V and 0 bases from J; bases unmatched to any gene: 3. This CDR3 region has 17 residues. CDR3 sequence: CASSLDRTSGSTDTQYF. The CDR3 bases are TGTGCCAGCAGCTTGGATCGGACTAGCGGGAGCACAGATACGCAGTATTTT.

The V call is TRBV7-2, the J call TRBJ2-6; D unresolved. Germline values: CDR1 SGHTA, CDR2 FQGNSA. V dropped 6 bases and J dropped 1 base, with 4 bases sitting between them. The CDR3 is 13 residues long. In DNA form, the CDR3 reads TGTGCCAGCAGACTTTCTGGGGCCAACGTCCTGACTTTC. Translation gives CASRLSGANVLTF.

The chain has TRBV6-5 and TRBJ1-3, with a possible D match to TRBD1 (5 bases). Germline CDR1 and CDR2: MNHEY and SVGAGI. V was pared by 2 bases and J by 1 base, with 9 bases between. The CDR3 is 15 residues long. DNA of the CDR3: TGTGCCAGCAGTTACCGGGGGATGTCTGGAAACACCATATATTTT. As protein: CASSYRGMSGNTIYF.

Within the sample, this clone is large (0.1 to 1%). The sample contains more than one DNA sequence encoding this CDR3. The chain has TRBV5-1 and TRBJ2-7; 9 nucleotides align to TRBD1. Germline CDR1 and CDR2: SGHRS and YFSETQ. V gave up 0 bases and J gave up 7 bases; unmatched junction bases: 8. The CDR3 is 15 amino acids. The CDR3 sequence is CASSLGGGQGEEQYF. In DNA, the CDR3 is TGCGCCAGCAGCTTGGGAGGGGGACAGGGCGAGGAGCAGTACTTC.

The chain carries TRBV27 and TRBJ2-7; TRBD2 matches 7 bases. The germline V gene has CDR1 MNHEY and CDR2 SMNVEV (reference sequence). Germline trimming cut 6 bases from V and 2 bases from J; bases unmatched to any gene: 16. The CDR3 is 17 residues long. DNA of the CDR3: TGTGCCAGCAGCCCCGGGCTAGCGGCCAAACAACCCTACGAGCAGTACGTC. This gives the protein CASSPGLAAKQPYEQYV.